A single sample gave rise to the 32 T cell receptor beta chains below, sequenced in a study of beta chain features in type 1 diabetes. The investigators reverse transcribed all of the isolated RNA, so they sequenced expressed TCRB transcripts. Sequencing used immunoSEQ multiplex PCR; TCRdb keeps in-frame clones, though not all of them. The sample includes 970,000 or so clones, roughly 17% seen only once; the top ten take 0.023%. Sequencing was carried out using naive CD4+ T cells from blood. These receptors originate from a woman between 18 and 29 years old in good health.

In this sample, this clone turned up a few times. The chain employs TRBV7-9 and TRBJ2-2; D is unresolved. CDR3 length: 14 residues. Germline V gene sequence: CDR1 SEHNR, CDR2 FQNEAQ (reference sequence). V dropped 0 bases and J dropped 7 bases, with 9 bases sitting between them. CDR3 coding DNA: TGTGCCAGCAGCTTAGCCTCCTACAGCGGGGAGCTGTTTTTT. This translates into CASSLASYSGELFF.

This clone has just a few counts. This chain uses TRBV9 with TRBJ2-1, with 8 bases that match TRBD1. The CDR3 totals 15 residues. V lost 3 bases to trimming and J lost 6 bases; unmatched junction nucleotides: 8. Germline CDR1 and CDR2: SGDLS and YYNGEE. CDR3 sequence reads: CASSARTGLSNEQFF. The CDR3 nucleotides are TGTGCCAGCAGCGCCCGGACAGGGTTAAGCAATGAGCAGTTCTTC.

This clone was seen only a few times. The J gene is TRBJ2-7, the V gene TRBV19, with TRBD2 matching over 12 bases. The CDR3 is 15 residues long. The ends lost 5 bases at V and 2 bases at J; junction bases unmatched: 4. Germline V lookup: CDR1 LNHDA, CDR2 SQIVND (reference sequence). The CDR3 bases are TGTGCCAGTAGTCTTCTAGCGGGAGGGACCTACGAGCAGTACTTC. This encodes CASSLLAGGTYEQYF.

This clone appeared once. V gene TRBV6-5 combines with J gene TRBJ2-3; tentatively, D is TRBD1 (5 bases). This CDR3 region has 16 residues. V lost 0 bases and J 7 bases, leaving 17 bases between the germline ends. CDR1 is MNHEY, CDR2 SVGAGI, per germline. Here the CDR3 reads CASSYSSRAYLNTQYF. DNA of the CDR3: TGTGCCAGCAGTTACTCGAGCAGGGCCTACCTTAATACGCAGTATTTT.

The chain recombines TRBV4-1 with TRBJ2-1; maybe TRBD2 (7 bases). CDR3 length: 15 residues. Germline V CDR1 and CDR2: MGHRA, YSYEKL. V lost 4 bases, J lost 3 bases, and 13 bases lay in between. In DNA form, the CDR3 reads TGCGCCAGCAGCCCCCTAGGGGGGGGCTACAATGAGCAGTTCTTC. Amino acids: CASSPLGGGYNEQFF.

In this sample, this clone turned up a few times. The chain carries TRBV7-3 and TRBJ2-4, with 9 bases that match TRBD2. CDR1 SGHTA and CDR2 FQGTGA come from the germline V gene. The J segment lost 8 bases and the V segment lost 1 base, leaving 6 bases of the junction unmatched. The CDR3 sequence is 15 residues long. The CDR3 region has the DNA TGTGCCAGCAGCTTAAACGGCGGGAGGGGATACATTCAGTACTTC. This sequence encodes CASSLNGGRGYIQYF.

This clone was detected a few times. The rearrangement joins TRBV5-1 to TRBJ2-3; 10 bases align to TRBD2. The J segment lost 4 bases and the V segment lost 4 bases, leaving 6 bases of the junction unmatched. Germline CDR1 is SGHRS and CDR2 is YFSETQ. The length of the CDR3 is 15 residues. The CDR3 DNA reads as TGCGCCAGCAGCGGGCGGCTAGCGGGAGCAGATACGCAGTATTTT. Translation: CASSGRLAGADTQYF.

The sample holds a few counts of this clone. The V gene is TRBV6-6, the J gene TRBJ2-7, with 8 bases matching TRBD1. Germline lookup yields CDR1 MNHNY and CDR2 SVGAGI (reference sequence). The CDR3 covers 16 residues. Losses at the gene ends were 2 bases for V and 3 bases for J; bases not matched to a gene: 9. Written as DNA, the CDR3 is TGTGCCAGCAGTTACCCTCGGACAGGGTCGAGCTACGAGCAGTACTTC. It encodes CASSYPRTGSSYEQYF.

The chain couples TRBV19 to TRBJ1-5; D is undetermined. Germline CDR1 is LNHDA and CDR2 is SQIVND (reference sequence). Trimming took off 7 bases at V and 2 bases at J, with 6 bases between the two ends. The CDR3 length is 12 residues. The CDR3, as DNA: TGTGCCAGTAATTGGGGCAATCAGCCCCAGCATTTT. It codes for CASNWGNQPQHF.

This clone was detected only a few times. This sequence joins TRBV2 and TRBJ2-1, with D perhaps matching TRBD2 (6 bases). This CDR3 spans 11 amino acids. Trimming left V 8 bases short and J 9 bases short, with 11 bases between. Germline loops: CDR1 SNHLY, CDR2 FYNNEI. The DNA of the CDR3 is TGTGCCAGCTGCCAGGAGGGTGAGCAGTTCTTC. It encodes CASCQEGEQFF.

The rearrangement links TRBV5-6 to TRBJ1-2; TRBD1 matches at 12 bases. The CDR3 is made up of 15 amino acids. The V and J ends lost 0 bases and 8 bases, in that order; junction bases with no gene match: 5. CDR1 is SGHDT, CDR2 YYEEEE, per germline. CDR3 region: CASSLVGQGAFGYTF. CDR3 bases: TGTGCCAGCAGCTTGGTGGGACAGGGGGCCTTCGGCTACACCTTC.

This clone occurred a few times. The V gene is TRBV4-1, the J gene TRBJ2-7; 10 bases map to TRBD2. This CDR3 region has 15 residues. Germline CDR1 is MGHRA and CDR2 is YSYEKL. J was trimmed by 3 bases and V by 1 base; bases with no gene match: 3. For the CDR3, the DNA is TGCGCCAGCAGCCAAGCCCTAGCGGGAGTCTACGAGCAGTACTTC. Protein sequence: CASSQALAGVYEQYF.

The DNA for the CDR3 is TGCGCCAGCAGCCAAAACATTGCTGGGGCCAACGTCCTGACTTTC. Amino acid sequence: CASSQNIAGANVLTF. The chain couples TRBV4-3 to TRBJ2-6; D not resolved. The CDR3 has 15 amino acids. Germline V lookup: CDR1 LGHNA, CDR2 YSLEER. The ends were cut back, 2 bases at V and 2 bases at J, with 7 bases in the middle.

This clone came up a few times. The chain combines TRBV7-2 with TRBJ1-1; weak D call: TRBD1 (6 bases). The ends were cut back, 7 bases at V and 4 bases at J, with 16 bases in the middle. The CDR3 loop spans 14 amino acids. The germline CDR1 and CDR2 sequences are SGHTA and FQGNSA. The CDR3 DNA reads TGTGCCAGCACCCGAACAGGGTTTGGCACTGAAGCTTTCTTT. It codes for CASTRTGFGTEAFF.

On this clone itself: Other DNA sequences in this specimen translate into the identical CDR3. The chain is built from TRBV4-2 and TRBJ2-7, with TRBD1 identical over 8 bases. Germline V CDR1 and CDR2: LGHNA, YNFKEQ. Trimming at V came to 1 base and at J to 2 bases, leaving 7 bases not matched to a gene. The CDR3 runs 16 residues. This CDR3 is CASSQGVGTGTYEQYF. In DNA, the CDR3 is TGTGCCAGCAGCCAAGGGGTTGGGACAGGAACCTACGAGCAGTACTTC.

A word on this clone: The same CDR3 arises from other DNA sequences in this sample as well. This chain joins TRBV11-2 and TRBJ2-3; D possibly corresponds to TRBD1 (7 bases). The CDR3 is made up of 15 amino acids. The germline V and J ends were trimmed by 3 bases and 0 bases, with 10 bases remaining between them. CDR1 is SGHAT and CDR2 is FQNNGV in the germline V gene. CDR3 residues: CASSFSGGSTDTQYF. The CDR3 region has the DNA TGTGCCAGCAGCTTCTCAGGGGGGAGCACAGATACGCAGTATTTT.

This clone has a handful of counts. The chain employs TRBV19 and TRBJ1-5, with 9 bases matching TRBD1. V was clipped by 3 bases and J by 6 bases; unmatched bases: 12. CDR1 and CDR2 from the germline V gene are LNHDA and SQIVND (reference sequence). This CDR3 comprises 17 residues. The CDR3 region is CASSMLSGTGIIQPQHF. The CDR3 nucleotides read TGTGCCAGTAGTATGTTATCCGGGACAGGGATAATTCAGCCCCAGCATTTT. Filled out from reference TRBV19 and TRBJ1-5, the complete variable domain reads DGGITQSPKYLFRKEGQNVTLSCEQNLNHDAMYWYRQDPGQGLRLIYYSQIVNDFQKGDIAEGYSVSREKKESFPLTVTSAQKNPTAFYLCASSMLSGTGIIQPQHFGDGTRLSIL.

This clone was picked up a small number of times. The J gene is TRBJ1-1, the V gene TRBV5-5, with D possibly matching TRBD1 (6 bases). The CDR3 sequence is 15 residues long. V dropped 4 bases and J dropped 0 bases, with 13 bases sitting between them. Germline V gene sequence: CDR1 SGHKS, CDR2 YYEKEE (reference sequence). In DNA, the CDR3 is TGTGCCAGCAGCCGGGGAGACAGGATGAACACTGAAGCTTTCTTT. As protein: CASSRGDRMNTEAFF.

This chain connects TRBV28 to TRBJ2-2; 10 nucleotides align to TRBD1. This CDR3 spans 16 amino acids. Germline CDR1 is MDHEN and CDR2 is SYDVKM. The V segment lost 5 bases and the J segment 5 bases; nucleotides outside the gene matches: 8. CDR3 in amino acids: CASSAGDRGRTGELFF. The CDR3 coding sequence is TGTGCCAGCAGTGCGGGAGACAGGGGGCGGACCGGGGAGCTGTTTTTT.

This chain joins TRBV7-9 and TRBJ2-5, with 9 bases fitting TRBD1. The germline gives CDR1 SEHNR, CDR2 FQNEAQ (reference sequence). Trimming removed 1 base from V and 5 bases from J; junction bases left unmatched: 8. This CDR3 contains 16 residues. This chain's CDR3 is CASSLVGTGRKETQYF. In DNA form, the CDR3 reads TGTGCCAGCAGCTTAGTAGGGACAGGGAGGAAGGAGACCCAGTACTTC.

This clone was seen a few times. The rearrangement links TRBV7-2 to TRBJ2-7; 11 bases are a match to TRBD2. There are 15 residues in the CDR3. Losses at the gene ends were 5 bases for V and 3 bases for J; bases not matched to a gene: 6. Germline V lookup: CDR1 SGHTA, CDR2 FQGNSA. The CDR3 spells CASSKLAGDVYEQYF. The CDR3 DNA reads TGTGCCAGCAGCAAACTAGCGGGGGACGTCTACGAGCAGTACTTC.

The rearrangement links TRBV6-5 to TRBJ2-1; a weak D match, TRBD1 (6 bases). Germline assignment: CDR1 MNHEY and CDR2 SVGAGI. Trimming took off 3 bases at V and 9 bases at J, with 12 bases between the two ends. The CDR3 covers 13 residues. CDR3 DNA: TGTGCCAGCAGTTATCGTCCCAGGGGTGAGCAGTTCTTC. Protein product: CASSYRPRGEQFF.

The rearrangement joins TRBV6-5 to TRBJ2-7; D uncertain. The CDR3 has 11 residues. V lost 7 bases and J lost 7, with 11 bases in between. In germline, CDR1 is MNHEY, CDR2 SVGAGI. As DNA, the CDR3 is TGTGCCAGCAAAACATCTACGGAGCAGTACTTC. Amino acid sequence: CASKTSTEQYF.

This clone has a handful of counts. The chain recombines TRBV6-1 with TRBJ1-5, with TRBD1 as a possible D gene (5 bases). V dropped 7 bases and J dropped 4 bases, with 17 bases sitting between them. The CDR3 has 15 amino acids. Germline-derived CDR1 and CDR2 are MNHNS and SASEGT. The CDR3 loop reads CASTRDASLNQPQHF. The CDR3 DNA reads TGTGCCAGCACCCGGGACGCTAGCCTTAATCAGCCCCAGCATTTT.

The chain is built from TRBV9 and TRBJ2-7; D remains ambiguous. CDR3 size: 14 residues. V gave up 2 bases and J gave up 0 bases, with 9 bases separating them. Germline V lookup: CDR1 SGDLS, CDR2 YYNGEE. The CDR3 loop is CASSVSAGSYEQYF. In DNA form, the CDR3 reads TGTGCCAGCAGCGTCTCAGCAGGCTCCTACGAGCAGTACTTC.

This clone has a handful of counts. V and J are TRBV18 and TRBJ2-2; TRBD1 agrees at 8 bases. Unmatched junction bases numbered 6, after V lost 4 bases and J lost 8 bases. The CDR3 totals 14 residues. The V gene's germline CDR1 is KGHSH and CDR2 LQKENI. CDR3 protein: CASSRTGSEGELFF. CDR3 sequence (DNA): TGTGCCAGCTCACGGACAGGGTCCGAAGGGGAGCTGTTTTTT.

V is TRBV11-2 and J is TRBJ2-5; the D gene is possibly TRBD1 (5 bases). Trimming stripped 1 base from V and 5 bases from J, with 8 bases between. Germline V gene data show CDR1 as SGHAT and CDR2 as FQNNGV. The CDR3 extends over 13 amino acids. The CDR3 spells CASSLVGLETQYF. DNA of the CDR3: TGTGCCAGCAGCTTAGTGGGGCTGGAGACCCAGTACTTC.

The V and J genes are TRBV7-8 and TRBJ1-1; 12 nucleotides align to TRBD1. Germline CDR1 SGHVS, CDR2 FQNEAQ. V lost 4 bases, J lost 3 bases, and 9 bases stayed unmatched. This CDR3 is 17 amino acids long. The DNA for the CDR3 is TGTGCCAGCAGCTCGGCACCGGGACAGGGGGCTGACACTGAAGCTTTCTTT. Translated: CASSSAPGQGADTEAFF. Full variable domain (rest looked up from reference TRBV7-8 and TRBJ1-1): GAGVSQSPRYKVAKRGQDVALRCDPISGHVSLFWYQQALGQGPEFLTYFQNEAQLDKSGLPSDRFFAERPEGSVSTLKIQRTQQEDSAVYLCASSSAPGQGADTEAFFGQGTRLTVV.

This clone was seen a handful of times. The genes are TRBV7-9 and TRBJ2-1; 13 bases align to TRBD2. The CDR3 runs to 16 residues. Looked up from germline, CDR1 is SEHNR and CDR2 is FQNEAQ (reference sequence). V was clipped by 5 bases and J by 4 bases; unmatched bases: 5. The CDR3: CASSARTSGSYNEQFF. CDR3 in DNA: TGTGCCAGCAGCGCAAGGACTAGCGGGAGTTACAATGAGCAGTTCTTC.

This clone came up a few times. V gene TRBV7-2 combines with J gene TRBJ1-3; no definite D call. This CDR3 is 16 amino acids long. Deletions cut 4 bases from V and 0 bases from J, with 13 bases between. Per the germline V gene, CDR1 is SGHTA and CDR2 is FQGNSA. The DNA for the CDR3 is TGTGCCAGCAGCTCAAGGACCCTTGCCTCTGGAAACACCATATATTTT. It yields the protein CASSSRTLASGNTIYF.

This clone turned up a few times. The chain links TRBV19 to TRBJ2-2; TRBD1 aligns across 7 bases. Germline-derived CDR1 and CDR2 are LNHDA and SQIVND (reference sequence). This CDR3 spans 12 amino acids. The V gene end was trimmed by 7 bases and the J gene end by 8 bases; junction bases not matched to a gene: 4. CDR3 coding DNA: TGTGCCAGTAACAGGGGAGCAGGGGAGCTGTTTTTT. As protein: CASNRGAGELFF.

The rearrangement links TRBV4-3 to TRBJ1-3; D is unresolved. V lost 0 bases to trimming and J lost 8 bases, with 8 bases between them. Germline CDR1 LGHNA, CDR2 YSLEER. This CDR3 region has 13 residues. CDR3 sequence reads: CASSQDKGDTIYF. CDR3 nucleotides: TGCGCCAGCAGCCAAGATAAAGGTGACACCATATATTTT.